The next 32 T cell receptor beta chains were all read from a single sample in a study of cytomegalovirus exposure and HLA in healthy donors (TCRdb year 2017). Receptor libraries were prepared by the immunoSEQ multiplex PCR assay. Imported from immuneACCESS, the table was reduced by TCRdb to in-frame sequences with V and J called. These copies leave out some clones; in studies compared against another copy, an unresolved V gene accounts for under half, and the cause of the remainder is not known. The sample contains 250,000 or so clones, 90% of them found a single time. Of the sample, more than 0.35% falls within the top ten clones. What was sequenced was PBMCs. The receptors stem from a young woman in good health and CMV-seronegative.

The chain combines TRBV7-9 with TRBJ1-5; the D is unclear. This CDR3 spans 14 amino acids. Germline lookup yields CDR1 SEHNR and CDR2 FQNEAQ (reference sequence). V shed 1 base and J shed 7 bases, with 11 bases lying between them. DNA of the CDR3: TGTGCCAGCAGCTTAGATTCAGGTAACCAGCCCCAGCATTTT. It specifies CASSLDSGNQPQHF. The full variable domain, in which reference TRBV7-9 and TRBJ1-5 provide the parts outside the CDR3, is DTGVSQNPRHKITKRGQNVTFRCDPISEHNRLYWYRQTLGQGPEFLTYFQNEAQLEKSRLLSDRFSAERPKGSFSTLEIQRTEQGDSAMYLCASSLDSGNQPQHFGDGTRLSIL.

This chain joins TRBV28 and TRBJ2-7; 10 bases line up with TRBD1. After removal of 5 bases from V and 1 base from J, the junction contained 8 bases not matched to a gene. Germline loops: CDR1 MDHEN, CDR2 SYDVKM. The CDR3 loop spans 16 amino acids. This CDR3 is CASSGPPGQGSYEQYV. CDR3 sequence (DNA): TGTGCCAGCAGTGGGCCCCCGGGACAGGGGTCCTACGAGCAGTACGTC.

The rearrangement joins TRBV7-8 to TRBJ2-7, with TRBD1 matching over 7 bases. V gave up 1 base and J gave up 4 bases; unmatched junction bases: 7. Germline lookup yields CDR1 SGHVS and CDR2 FQNEAQ. This CDR3 region has 15 residues. The CDR3 DNA is TGTGCCAGCAGCTTAGTAACAGGGGACGTTTACGAGCAGTACTTC. This gives the protein CASSLVTGDVYEQYF.

Here the CDR3 reads CASSVPTGGNSPLHF. DNA for the CDR3: TGTGCCAGCAGTGTCCCGACAGGGGGAAATTCACCCCTCCACTTT. V usage is TRBV6-1 and J usage is TRBJ1-6; 9 bases agree with TRBD1. After removal of 4 bases from V and 7 bases from J, the junction contained 5 bases not matched to a gene. Germline V lookup: CDR1 MNHNS, CDR2 SASEGT. CDR3 length: 15 residues.

This chain links TRBV27 with TRBJ2-3; a weak D match, TRBD2 (5 bases). Germline V lookup: CDR1 MNHEY, CDR2 SMNVEV (reference sequence). This CDR3 spans 16 amino acids. V shed 7 bases and J shed 0 bases, with 17 bases lying between them. CDR3: CASTEKSLGSTDTQYF. CDR3 DNA sequence: TGTGCCAGCACCGAAAAATCACTAGGAAGCACAGATACGCAGTATTTT.

J is TRBJ2-5 and V is TRBV29-1; 10 positions match TRBD1. This CDR3 contains 13 residues. From germline, CDR1 is SQVTM and CDR2 ANQGSEA. After removal of 3 bases from V and 7 bases from J, the junction contained 5 bases not matched to a gene. The CDR3 nucleotides read TGCAGCGTTGATGGGACAGGGGTTGTGACCCAGTACTTC. Translating it yields CSVDGTGVVTQYF.

Notes on this clone: Other nucleotide sequences from this sample produce the same CDR3. The J gene is TRBJ1-2, the V gene TRBV6-5; 8 nucleotides agree with TRBD1. Germline CDR1 and CDR2: MNHEY and SVGAGI. The V segment lost 0 bases and the J segment 5 bases; nucleotides outside the gene matches: 5. The CDR3 has 15 residues. The CDR3 protein is CASSYSGTGVYGYTF. The CDR3 DNA reads as TGTGCCAGCAGTTACTCCGGGACAGGCGTTTATGGCTACACCTTC.

The CDR3 bases are TGCGCCAGCAGTCCGCGAGTGGGGGACACGGCCTACTCCAATCAGCCCCAGCATTTT. Encoded protein: CASSPRVGDTAYSNQPQHF. The chain has TRBV23-1 and TRBJ1-5, with D maybe TRBD1 (6 bases). TRBV23-1 is recorded as an ORF, its role being uncertain. The V end lost 4 bases, the J end lost 3 bases, and 25 bases lay between the germline ends. This CDR3 spans 19 amino acids.

V gene TRBV6-5 combines with J gene TRBJ2-5; TRBD1 agrees at 7 bases. Germline V CDR1 and CDR2: MNHEY, SVGAGI. The CDR3 contains 14 residues. Trimming took 6 bases from V and 4 from J; bases not matched to a gene: 8. CDR3 loop: CASREQGVGETQYF. In DNA form, the CDR3 reads TGTGCCAGCAGAGAGCAGGGGGTAGGAGAGACCCAGTACTTC.

This clone has only a few counts. This rearrangement joins TRBV5-1 to TRBJ2-7; TRBD2 might be the D (5 bases). V was cut by 3 bases and J by 0 bases, with 16 bases left in between. CDR3 size: 16 residues. Germline lookup yields CDR1 SGHRS and CDR2 YFSETQ. CDR3 sequence (DNA): TGCGCCAGCAGCTCCCGAGGGCAGACCAGCTCCTACGAGCAGTACTTC. Translated: CASSSRGQTSSYEQYF.

The chain uses TRBV18 and TRBJ1-1; 8 nucleotides match TRBD1. The V gene end was trimmed by 6 bases and the J gene end by 1 base; junction bases not matched to a gene: 10. The germline gives CDR1 KGHSH, CDR2 LQKENI. CDR3 length equals 16 residues. The chain's CDR3 is CASSLGQGGTNTEAFF. The DNA for the CDR3 is TGTGCCAGCTCCCTCGGACAGGGTGGGACGAACACTGAAGCTTTCTTT. Full variable domain (missing parts from reference TRBV18 and TRBJ1-1): NAGVMQNPRHLVRRRGQEARLRCSPMKGHSHVYWYRQLPEEGLKFMVYLQKENIIDESGMPKERFSAEFPKEGPSILRIQQVVRGDSAAYFCASSLGQGGTNTEAFFGQGTRLTVV.

The rearrangement joins TRBV15 to TRBJ2-1, with 7 nucleotides matching TRBD1. V shed 0 bases, J shed 6 bases, and the junction held 5 bases outside the gene matches. The germline V gene encodes CDR1 LNHNV and CDR2 YYDKDF (reference sequence). CDR3 length: 15 residues. Written as DNA, the CDR3 is TGTGCCACCAGCAGAGATAGGACAGGTTCCAATGAGCAGTTCTTC. Residues: CATSRDRTGSNEQFF.

This chain links TRBV28 with TRBJ2-3; 9 bases are a match to TRBD1. CDR3 length equals 17 residues. Unmatched junction bases numbered 17, after V lost 7 bases and J lost 6 bases. CDR1 is MDHEN and CDR2 is SYDVKM in the germline V gene. The CDR3 loop reads CASKGYRQGEMRDTQYF. CDR3 nucleotide sequence: TGTGCCAGCAAAGGGTACCGACAGGGGGAAATGAGGGATACGCAGTATTTT.

The J gene is TRBJ2-5, the V gene TRBV5-1; TRBD2 matches 9 bases. CDR1 is SGHRS, CDR2 YFSETQ, per germline. Trimming at V came to 0 bases and at J to 4 bases, leaving 7 bases not matched to a gene. This CDR3 spans 16 amino acids. The CDR3 nucleotides are TGCGCCAGCAGCTTGGTCGGCGGGGGGGCCCTAGAGACCCAGTACTTC. It translates to CASSLVGGGALETQYF.

This chain connects TRBV7-9 to TRBJ2-7, with 7 positions matching TRBD2. V lost 5 bases and J lost 4; bases outside the gene matches: 20. The CDR3 is 18 amino acids. Per the germline V gene, CDR1 is SEHNR and CDR2 is FQNEAQ (reference sequence). The CDR3 reads CASSHQRSRGVREYEQYF. In DNA form, the CDR3 reads TGTGCCAGCAGCCACCAGAGGTCCCGGGGGGTAAGGGAGTACGAGCAGTACTTC.

This clone occurred a few times. The chain uses TRBV5-1 and TRBJ1-2; a weak D match, TRBD1 (5 bases). CDR3 length: 13 residues. Germline-derived CDR1 and CDR2 are SGHRS and YFSETQ. V shed 6 bases and J shed 8 bases, with 17 bases lying between them. The CDR3 loop is CASKDPGGKGYTF. CDR3 nucleotides: TGCGCCAGCAAAGACCCGGGGGGTAAGGGCTACACCTTC.

The chain is built from TRBV7-9 and TRBJ2-7; 8 positions agree with TRBD2. The CDR3 spans 14 residues. Germline CDR1 is SEHNR and CDR2 is FQNEAQ (reference sequence). V lost 5 bases to trimming and J lost 3 bases; unmatched junction nucleotides: 6. DNA of the CDR3: TGTGCCAGCAGCCTTGATGGGACTAGCTACGAGCAGTACTTC. This encodes CASSLDGTSYEQYF.

The J gene is TRBJ1-1, the V gene TRBV4-1, with a weak D call TRBD1 (6 bases). The CDR3 totals 14 residues. With 4 bases removed from V and 5 bases from J, the gap between germline ends came to 14 bases. Germline lookup yields CDR1 MGHRA and CDR2 YSYEKL. CDR3 nucleotides: TGCGCCAGCAGCCCCGCAGGGGCGCGGACTGAAGCTTTCTTT. Protein: CASSPAGARTEAFF.

The chain has TRBV5-5 and TRBJ2-2; D is unresolved. CDR1 SGHKS and CDR2 YYEKEE come from the germline V gene (reference sequence). The V end lost 0 bases, the J end lost 1 base, and 7 bases lay between the germline ends. This CDR3 is 15 amino acids long. The CDR3: CASSLGAGNTGELFF. The DNA for the CDR3 is TGTGCCAGCAGCTTGGGTGCAGGGAACACCGGGGAGCTGTTTTTT.

Written as DNA, the CDR3 is TGTGCCACCAGCAGAGATATCCGGGGATGGCGGGGGGATCCGTCGGGCACCGGGGAGCTGTTTTTT. Its translation is CATSRDIRGWRGDPSGTGELFF. This sequence joins TRBV15 and TRBJ2-2, with 8 bases aligning to TRBD2. Germline loops: CDR1 LNHNV, CDR2 YYDKDF (reference sequence). CDR3 length: 22 residues. Trimming at V came to 0 bases and at J to 4 bases, leaving 22 bases not matched to a gene. Full variable domain (outside the CDR3, taken from reference TRBV15 and TRBJ2-2): DAMVIQNPRYQVTQFGKPVTLSCSQTLNHNVMYWYQQKSSQAPKLLFHYYDKDFNNEADTPDNFQSRRPNTSFCFLDIRSPGLGDTAMYLCATSRDIRGWRGDPSGTGELFFGEGSRLTVL.

V and J are TRBV7-7 and TRBJ2-1; D might be TRBD1 (5 bases). Trimming removed 5 bases at V and 4 bases at J, with 9 bases between. CDR3 length equals 13 residues. Germline CDR1 reads SSHAT; CDR2 reads FNYEAQ (reference sequence). The CDR3 nucleotides read TGTGCCAGCAGCGAGGACACATACAATGAGCAGTTCTTC. It specifies CASSEDTYNEQFF.

The CDR3 DNA follows: TGTGCCAGCAGCCCGTTCACAGATACGCAGTATTTT. This encodes CASSPFTDTQYF. The chain has TRBV11-2 and TRBJ2-3; D gene uncertain. Germline CDR1 SGHAT, CDR2 FQNNGV. The CDR3 consists of 12 residues. V was cut by 5 bases and J by 2 bases, with 5 bases left in between.

The chain employs TRBV6-1 and TRBJ2-3, with 10 bases lining up with TRBD1. This CDR3 comprises 17 residues. Trimming took 1 base from V and 6 from J; bases not matched to a gene: 10. Germline CDR1 reads MNHNS; CDR2 reads SASEGT. CDR3 bases: TGTGCCAGCAGTGAAGGCTACTTCGGGACAGGGGCCGATACGCAGTATTTT. Encoded protein: CASSEGYFGTGADTQYF.

The genes are TRBV27 and TRBJ2-3; 8 bases are a match to TRBD2. This CDR3 has 14 amino acids. The V and J ends lost 7 bases and 2 bases, in that order; junction bases with no gene match: 5. Germline V CDR1 and CDR2: MNHEY, SMNVEV (reference sequence). DNA for the CDR3: TGTGCCAGCAACCCGGGGGGGAACACAGATACGCAGTATTTT. Translating gives CASNPGGNTDTQYF.

The CDR3 DNA is TGTGCCAGCTCACCCACATCAGACACTGAAGCTTTCTTT. Amino acids: CASSPTSDTEAFF. This chain joins TRBV18 and TRBJ1-1; no firm D call. Germline V CDR1 and CDR2: KGHSH, LQKENI. V lost 3 bases to trimming and J lost 3 bases, with 8 bases between them. The CDR3 loop spans 13 amino acids. Full variable domain (remainder filled in from reference TRBV18 and TRBJ1-1): NAGVMQNPRHLVRRRGQEARLRCSPMKGHSHVYWYRQLPEEGLKFMVYLQKENIIDESGMPKERFSAEFPKEGPSILRIQQVVRGDSAAYFCASSPTSDTEAFFGQGTRLTVV.

This clone occurred a few times. CDR3 sequence: CASTLGTESSPLHF. In DNA form, the CDR3 reads TGTGCCAGTACCCTAGGGACAGAAAGTTCACCCCTCCACTTT. The V gene is TRBV19, the J gene TRBJ1-6; TRBD1 matches 7 bases. Trimming cost V 7 bases and J 9 bases; bases outside gene matches: 9. This CDR3 is built from 14 residues. Germline CDR1 is LNHDA and CDR2 is SQIVND (reference sequence).

This clone is a singleton in its sample. This chain joins TRBV6-1 and TRBJ1-1; D might be TRBD1 (6 bases). CDR1 MNHNS and CDR2 SASEGT come from the germline V gene. This CDR3 comprises 15 residues. The V and J ends lost 4 bases and 0 bases respectively, with 12 bases between them. The CDR3 is CASSAGDALNTEAFF. CDR3 sequence (DNA): TGTGCCAGCAGTGCAGGGGACGCCCTGAACACTGAAGCTTTCTTT.

This chain connects TRBV18 to TRBJ2-2; D might be TRBD2 (5 bases). There are 13 residues in the CDR3. V was cut by 3 bases and J by 4 bases, with 6 bases left in between. Germline CDR1 KGHSH, CDR2 LQKENI. The CDR3, as DNA: TGTGCCAGCTCACCCGGGGTCACCGGGGAGCTGTTTTTT. Its translation: CASSPGVTGELFF. Supplemented by reference TRBV18 and TRBJ2-2, the full variable domain reads NAGVMQNPRHLVRRRGQEARLRCSPMKGHSHVYWYRQLPEEGLKFMVYLQKENIIDESGMPKERFSAEFPKEGPSILRIQQVVRGDSAAYFCASSPGVTGELFFGEGSRLTVL.

This chain connects TRBV28 to TRBJ2-5; 7 bases agree with TRBD1. The germline CDR1 and CDR2 sequences are MDHEN and SYDVKM. The CDR3 length is 14 residues. The junction had 7 bases not matched to a gene; V was cut back by 6 bases and J by 3 bases. The CDR3 DNA reads as TGTGCCAGCAGGACCCCGGGACAGAAAGAGACCCAGTACTTC. Protein sequence: CASRTPGQKETQYF.

This clone was counted once. This chain links TRBV7-9 with TRBJ2-7, with D tentatively TRBD2 (6 bases). This CDR3 contains 16 residues. Germline values: CDR1 SEHNR, CDR2 FQNEAQ (reference sequence). The germline V and J ends were trimmed by 5 bases and 3 bases, with 20 bases remaining between them. CDR3 residues: CASSPGEGITYYEQYV. The CDR3 coding sequence is TGTGCCAGCAGCCCGGGAGAAGGGATCACCTACTACGAGCAGTACGTC.

The V and J genes are TRBV19 and TRBJ2-7, with 9 bases lining up with TRBD2. The CDR3 runs 14 residues. V lost 10 bases to trimming and J lost 2 bases; unmatched junction nucleotides: 9. Germline loops: CDR1 LNHDA, CDR2 SQIVND (reference sequence). CDR3 sequence (DNA): TGTGCCACCCGGGATAGCGGGGGACCCTACGAGCAGTACTTC. It encodes CATRDSGGPYEQYF.

In its sample, this clone was seen once. The genes are TRBV27 and TRBJ1-1, with D uncertain. Trimming shortened V by 1 base and J by 1 base, and 7 bases separated the two germline ends. The length of the CDR3 is 14 residues. CDR1 MNHEY and CDR2 SMNVEV come from the germline V gene (reference sequence). The CDR3 reads CASSLLAGNTEAFF. DNA of the CDR3: TGTGCCAGCAGTTTATTGGCAGGGAACACTGAAGCTTTCTTT.